A single sample gave rise to the 23 T cell receptor beta chains below, sequenced in a study of control samples from healthy donors and cancer patients. Libraries were prepared by immunoSEQ multiplex PCR; TCRdb keeps only in-frame clonotypes and omits some of them. The table lists around 23,000 clones, roughly 85% of them singletons, with over 35% in the top ten. Specimen: PBMCs. Every receptor here comes from a man aged 60-69 years with head and neck cancer.

CDR3 sequence reads: CASSLLSRKVAETQYF. The DNA for the CDR3 is TGCGCCAGCAGCCTACTGTCCCGAAAGGTGGCCGAGACCCAGTACTTC. This chain connects TRBV5-1 to TRBJ2-5; D gene uncertain. This CDR3 is built from 16 residues. V dropped 4 bases and J dropped 5 bases, with 21 bases sitting between them. CDR1 SGHRS and CDR2 YFSETQ come from the germline V gene. The full variable domain, with the rest looked up from reference TRBV5-1 and TRBJ2-5, is KAGVTQTPRYLIKTRGQQVTLSCSPISGHRSVSWYQQTPGQGLQFLFEYFSETQRNKGNFPGRFSGRQFSNSRSEMNVSTLELGDSALYLCASSLLSRKVAETQYFGPGTRLLVL.

The chain recombines TRBV7-3 with TRBJ2-1; TRBD2 is a possible D gene (5 bases). V shed 5 bases and J shed 6 bases, with 14 bases lying between them. Germline V CDR1 and CDR2: SGHTA, FQGTGA. This CDR3 has 14 amino acids. The CDR3, as DNA: TGTGCCAGCAGCAGGGCCGAGGGTATCAATGAGCAGTTCTTC. Translating gives CASSRAEGINEQFF.

This clone was detected only a few times. The chain joins TRBV6-2 or TRBV6-3 to TRBJ2-1; D not certain. Trimming shortened V by 0 bases and J by 7 bases, and 10 bases separated the two germline ends. Germline V gene data show CDR1 as MNHEY and CDR2 as SVGEGT. The CDR3 loop spans 14 amino acids. The CDR3 DNA is TGTGCCAGCAGTTACTCGACCCTTGGGAATGAGCAGTTCTTC. Amino acids: CASSYSTLGNEQFF.

This rearrangement joins TRBV4-1 to TRBJ2-1; 9 bases are a match to TRBD2. Unmatched junction bases numbered 3, after V lost 1 base and J lost 2 bases. This CDR3 region has 16 residues. Germline CDR1 MGHRA, CDR2 YSYEKL. DNA for the CDR3: TGCGCCAGCAGCCAAGGGCCTAGCGGGGCCTACAATGAGCAGTTCTTC. It codes for CASSQGPSGAYNEQFF.

The chain joins TRBV5-1 to TRBJ2-7, with 8 bases lining up with TRBD2. The CDR3 is 14 amino acids. V dropped 5 bases and J dropped 3; count of bases not matched to a gene: 7. Germline V CDR1 and CDR2: SGHRS, YFSETQ. The CDR3 is CASSRGGKVYEQYF. The DNA for the CDR3 is TGCGCCAGCAGTCGGGGGGGTAAAGTCTACGAGCAGTACTTC.

The chain uses TRBV19 and TRBJ2-2; 7 bases line up with TRBD1. With V trimmed by 4 bases and J by 7 bases, 3 bases remained unmatched. Germline assignment: CDR1 LNHDA and CDR2 SQIVND (reference sequence). CDR3 size: 13 residues. The CDR3 DNA reads as TGTGCCAGTAGTAATACAGGGGACGGGGAGCTGTTTTTT. It encodes CASSNTGDGELFF.

The chain carries TRBV6-5 and TRBJ1-5; a possible D gene is TRBD1 (6 bases). This CDR3 has 13 residues. Per germline, CDR1 MNHEY and CDR2 SVGAGI. Trimming left V 6 bases short and J 7 bases short, with 13 bases between. The CDR3 protein is CASSKQGDQPQHF. In DNA, the CDR3 is TGTGCCAGCAGCAAACAGGGAGACCAGCCCCAGCATTTT.

V and J are TRBV7-9 and TRBJ1-2; D remains ambiguous. Trimming cost V 1 base and J 4 bases, with 13 bases left between them. The CDR3 has 15 residues. In germline, CDR1 is SEHNR, CDR2 FQNEAQ (reference sequence). The DNA for the CDR3 is TGTGCCAGCAGCTTAGGAGTGTCCGGCGCCTATGGCTACACCTTC. It translates to CASSLGVSGAYGYTF.

This chain joins TRBV29-1 and TRBJ2-3; TRBD2 agrees at 10 bases. This CDR3 region has 14 residues. V lost 4 bases and J lost 0; bases outside the gene matches: 1. Germline V CDR1 and CDR2: SQVTM, ANQGSEA. The CDR3: CSVGTSGSTDTQYF. In DNA form, the CDR3 reads TGCAGCGTTGGGACTAGCGGAAGCACAGATACGCAGTATTTT.

The genes are TRBV20-1 and TRBJ2-2; maybe TRBD1 (6 bases). Germline values: CDR1 DFQATT, CDR2 SNEGSKA (reference sequence). The CDR3 extends over 14 amino acids. The ends were cut back, 3 bases at V and 5 bases at J, with 13 bases in the middle. Written as DNA, the CDR3 is TGCAGTGCTAGTCTCCAGGGGCGAACCGGGGAGCTGTTTTTT. Encoded protein: CSASLQGRTGELFF.

This clone was counted once. This chain joins TRBV3-1 (or the pseudogene TRBV3-2) and TRBJ1-3, with TRBD1 as a possible D gene (5 bases). Trimming stripped 5 bases from V and 4 bases from J, with 15 bases between. The CDR3 has 15 amino acids. CDR1 LGHDT and CDR2 YNNKEL come from the germline V gene (reference sequence). CDR3 bases: TGTGCCAGCAGCTTCCGGGACTCGGCGGGAAACACCATATATTTT. Translating it yields CASSFRDSAGNTIYF.

The chain joins TRBV10-3 to TRBJ1-2, with 7 bases fitting TRBD1. Losses at the gene ends were 7 bases for V and 7 bases for J; bases not matched to a gene: 12. Germline assignment: CDR1 ENHRY and CDR2 SYGVKD. The CDR3 totals 14 residues. As DNA, the CDR3 is TGTGCCATCACCGCCGACAGGGAGAAAGGTGGCTACACCTTC. It is translated as CAITADREKGGYTF.

The rearrangement uses TRBV11-1 and TRBJ2-7, with a possible D match to TRBD2 (6 bases). The CDR3 extends over 13 amino acids. Germline-derived CDR1 and CDR2 are SGHAT and FQDESV (reference sequence). Trimming took off 2 bases at V and 6 bases at J, with 11 bases between the two ends. The CDR3 nucleotides read TGTGCCAGCAGCTTATCGGAGGGCGGCGAGCAGTACGTC. It yields the protein CASSLSEGGEQYV.

The chain couples TRBV5-8 to TRBJ1-2, with D unresolved. Trimming shortened V by 1 base and J by 2 bases, and 6 bases separated the two germline ends. CDR1 and CDR2 from the germline V gene are SGHTS and YDEGEE. The CDR3 has 13 amino acids. This chain's CDR3 is CASSLKGNYGYTF. The DNA for the CDR3 is TGTGCCAGCAGCTTGAAGGGAAACTATGGCTACACCTTC.

The V gene is TRBV18, the J gene TRBJ1-2, with 10 bases that match TRBD1. From germline, CDR1 is KGHSH and CDR2 LQKENI. Trimming took 4 bases from V and 6 from J; bases not matched to a gene: 8. This CDR3 region has 15 residues. CDR3 region: CASSRGGQGEDGYTF. The CDR3 region has the DNA TGTGCCAGCTCACGTGGAGGACAGGGGGAAGATGGCTACACCTTC. Filled out from reference TRBV18 and TRBJ1-2, the complete variable domain reads NAGVMQNPRHLVRRRGQEARLRCSPMKGHSHVYWYRQLPEEGLKFMVYLQKENIIDESGMPKERFSAEFPKEGPSILRIQQVVRGDSAAYFCASSRGGQGEDGYTFGSGTRLTVV.

The chain recombines TRBV27 with TRBJ2-3; possible D gene TRBD2, 5 bases. Germline CDR1 is MNHEY and CDR2 is SMNVEV (reference sequence). This CDR3 has 15 residues. V gave up 3 bases and J gave up 3 bases, with 13 bases separating them. DNA for the CDR3: TGTGCCAGCAGTTTCGGACTTCGCGGGACAGATACGCAGTATTTT. Translating gives CASSFGLRGTDTQYF.

J is TRBJ1-6 and V is TRBV5-1; the D is unclear. The CDR3 is made up of 14 amino acids. The germline V gene encodes CDR1 SGHRS and CDR2 YFSETQ. V was clipped by 0 bases and J by 9 bases, with 10 bases between them. CDR3 nucleotides: TGCGCCAGCAGCTTGGAGGTGTTCGGTTCACCCCTCCACTTT. Its protein product is CASSLEVFGSPLHF.

V gene TRBV5-5 combines with J gene TRBJ2-1; 11 bases fit TRBD2. CDR3 size: 15 residues. After removal of 3 bases from V and 7 bases from J, the junction contained 6 bases not matched to a gene. The germline V gene has CDR1 SGHKS and CDR2 YYEKEE (reference sequence). CDR3 nucleotide sequence: TGTGCCAGCAGCTCGGGACTAGCGGTTATAAATGAGCAGTTCTTC. It yields the protein CASSSGLAVINEQFF.

CDR3 sequence (DNA): TGTGCCAGCAGTTTTAAGGGACGGAATGAGCAGTTCTTC. It codes for CASSFKGRNEQFF. The rearrangement joins TRBV12-3 or TRBV12-4 to TRBJ2-1, with D perhaps assigned TRBD1 or TRBD2 (5 bases each). V was cut by 3 bases and J by 7 bases, with 10 bases left in between. The CDR3 spans 13 residues.

The chain recombines TRBV18 with TRBJ1-6, with D possibly TRBD1 on 6 matching bases. V lost 3 bases to trimming and J lost 5 bases, with 11 bases between them. The CDR3 is 15 residues long. CDR1 and CDR2 from the germline V gene are KGHSH and LQKENI. In DNA form, the CDR3 reads TGTGCCAGCTCACCCAGGGGAGGGGATAATTCACCCCTCCACTTT. Its protein is CASSPRGGDNSPLHF.

V gene TRBV5-6 combines with J gene TRBJ2-5, with TRBD2 matching 9 bases. Unmatched junction bases numbered 4, after V lost 1 base and J lost 3 bases. Germline CDR1 reads SGHDT; CDR2 reads YYEEEE. The CDR3 contains 15 residues. The CDR3 DNA sequence: TGTGCCAGCAGCTTGCCCGGACTAGCGAAAGAGACCCAGTACTTC. Residues: CASSLPGLAKETQYF.

This sequence joins TRBV6-5 and TRBJ2-1; D call uncertain. The CDR3 loop spans 15 amino acids. V lost 7 bases to trimming and J lost 8 bases, with 21 bases between them. Germline V gives CDR1 MNHEY, CDR2 SVGAGI. CDR3 nucleotides: TGTGCCAGCACCCCGACGGTAGGCCGACCCGATGAGCAGTTCTTC. As protein: CASTPTVGRPDEQFF.

The chain employs TRBV7-9 and TRBJ2-1, with 8 bases matching TRBD2. The CDR3 loop spans 15 amino acids. Trimming removed 9 bases from V and 6 bases from J; junction bases left unmatched: 13. Looked up from germline, CDR1 is SEHNR and CDR2 is FQNEAQ (reference sequence). The DNA for the CDR3 is TGTGCCAGTCAACCGGAGGGGACTAGTGGCAATGAGCAGTTCTTC. This encodes CASQPEGTSGNEQFF.